The T cell receptor beta chain under discussion was sequenced for a study of blood T cell repertoires in COVID-19 (dated by TCRdb to 2018 to 2021). Looking at the study overall: Samples covering the acute and convalescent phases of COVID-19 were provided by collaborators in the United States, Italy and Spain. The sample metadata nearly always contained a de-identified subject ID, COVID-19 status, age in years and sex. The material from the prospective study consisted of cDNA or gDNA derived from T cells, B-cell-depleted T cells, or PBMCs. Where available, HLA class I and class II types were obtained from metadata supplied by the sample provider rather than from assay-based typing. The samples were drawn from two sources: the first 160 participants of the ongoing ImmuneRACE study, and over 1,000 subjects contributed by 6 global collaborators. The repertoires were released in a freely available public database intended as a resource for research on the immune response to SARS-CoV-2. Subjects who had been exposed to COVID-19, were actively infected with it, or had recovered from it provided the deeply sampled blood TCRbeta repertoires that made up the dataset. Paper-wide results and their limitations: The amount of clinical and demographic metadata varied by source and participant and was provided uncurated.

In the case of this clone: Its antigen target is currently unknown. Per-base qualities were not stored, and no clone one base away is much larger.

In the prospective study, participants were roughly 18 to 95 years old, resided in 25 or so geographic areas of the United States, and were enrolled through a virtual design. In the prospective study, participants were assigned to cohorts based on the clinical history participants reported in a screening survey and a study questionnaire. Mobile phlebotomists in the prospective study collected whole blood, serum and a nasopharyngeal or oropharyngeal swab from every participant. Prospective study participants could optionally give additional blood draws and questionnaires over an approximately two-month period. Before DNA extraction, prospective study blood samples were shipped either frozen or at room temperature. TCRbeta CDR3 regions were amplified from genomic DNA by means of the immunoSEQ Assay, a bias-controlled multiplex PCR. The authors' analysis ran thus. Within the assay, amplification of reference gene primers was used to estimate how many nucleated cells each sample contained. To quantify the absolute abundance of each unique TCRbeta CDR3 rearrangement, sequence reads were collapsed and filtered. For each sample, productive Simpson clonality was calculated by taking the square root of Simpson's diversity index across productive rearrangements. The clones in this table, taken by TCRdb from immuneACCESS, are in-frame only. Not every clone is retained; where verified, under half of the shortfall comes from an unresolved V gene, and the cause of the rest is unknown. The DNA gave D and trimming, while V, J and clone size come from that table. Within this sample are 350,000 to 400,000 clones, with roughly 90% of them counted one time only. The top ten clones comprise about 0.89% of the sample.

The germline V gene (reference sequence) supplies CDR1 MNHEY and CDR2 SMNVEV. V is clipped by 7 bases and J by 0 bases, and the sequence between their germline boundaries is 4 bases long. CDR3 length: 11 amino acids, cysteine to phenylalanine. This entry keeps only the CDR3 DNA: 33 bases, framed from base 1. The chain uses TRBV27 and TRBJ2-7, with the identity of the D gene unclear. This clonotype was obtained from a woman younger than 45 with acute COVID-19. The specimen sequenced was PBMCs or T cells enriched from blood (not recorded which). The DNA sequence is TGTGCCAGCAAGCACTCCTACGAGCAGTACTTC. This codes for CASKHSYEQYF.